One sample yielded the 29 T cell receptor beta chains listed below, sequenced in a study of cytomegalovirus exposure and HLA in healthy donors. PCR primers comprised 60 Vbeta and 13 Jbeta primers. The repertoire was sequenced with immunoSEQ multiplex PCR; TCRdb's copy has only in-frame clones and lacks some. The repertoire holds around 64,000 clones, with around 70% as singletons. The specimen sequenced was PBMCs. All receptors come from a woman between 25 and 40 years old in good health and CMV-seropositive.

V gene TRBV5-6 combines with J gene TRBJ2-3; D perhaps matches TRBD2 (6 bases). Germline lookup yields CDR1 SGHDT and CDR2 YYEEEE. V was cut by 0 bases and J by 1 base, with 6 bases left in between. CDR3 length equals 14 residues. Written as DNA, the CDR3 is TGTGCCAGCAGCTTGGGGGGGGGCACAGATACGCAGTATTTT. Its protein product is CASSLGGGTDTQYF.

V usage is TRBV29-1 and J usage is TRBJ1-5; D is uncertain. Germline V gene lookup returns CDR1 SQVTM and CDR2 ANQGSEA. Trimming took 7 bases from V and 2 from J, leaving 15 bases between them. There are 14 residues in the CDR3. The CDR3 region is CSAQTREGNQPQHF. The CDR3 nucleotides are TGCAGCGCACAAACGAGAGAGGGCAATCAGCCCCAGCATTTT.

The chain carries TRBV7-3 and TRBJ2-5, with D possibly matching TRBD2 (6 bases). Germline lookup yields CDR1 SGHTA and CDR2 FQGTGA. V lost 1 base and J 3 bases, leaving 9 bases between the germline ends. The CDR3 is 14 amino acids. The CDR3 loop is CASSLIPSEETQYF. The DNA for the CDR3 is TGTGCCAGCAGCTTAATTCCTAGCGAAGAGACCCAGTACTTC.

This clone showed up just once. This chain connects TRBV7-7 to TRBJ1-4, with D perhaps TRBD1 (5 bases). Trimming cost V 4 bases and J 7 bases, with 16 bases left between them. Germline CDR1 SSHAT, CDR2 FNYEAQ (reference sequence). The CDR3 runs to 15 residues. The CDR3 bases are TGTGCCAGCAGCTACCGGCCTTCAAGGGGTGAAAAACTGTTTTTT. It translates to CASSYRPSRGEKLFF.

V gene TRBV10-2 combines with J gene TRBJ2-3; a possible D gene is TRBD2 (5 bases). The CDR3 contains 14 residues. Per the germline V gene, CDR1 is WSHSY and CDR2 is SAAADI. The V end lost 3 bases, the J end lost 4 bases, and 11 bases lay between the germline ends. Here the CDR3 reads CASSELGLSDTQYF. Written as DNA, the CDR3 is TGCGCCAGCAGTGAACTCGGACTTTCAGATACGCAGTATTTT.

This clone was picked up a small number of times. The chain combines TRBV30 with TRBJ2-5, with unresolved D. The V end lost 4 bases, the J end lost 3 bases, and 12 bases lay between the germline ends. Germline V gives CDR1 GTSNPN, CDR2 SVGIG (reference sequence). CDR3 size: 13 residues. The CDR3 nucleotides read TGTGCCTGGACCCTAGGTATCAAAGAGACCCAGTACTTC. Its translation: CAWTLGIKETQYF.

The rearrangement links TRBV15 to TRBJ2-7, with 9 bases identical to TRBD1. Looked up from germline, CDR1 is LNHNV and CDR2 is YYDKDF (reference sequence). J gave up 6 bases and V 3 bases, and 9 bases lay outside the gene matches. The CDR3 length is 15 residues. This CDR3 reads CATSSLQGAGGEQYF. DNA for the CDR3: TGTGCCACCAGCAGTCTACAGGGGGCAGGTGGCGAGCAGTACTTC.

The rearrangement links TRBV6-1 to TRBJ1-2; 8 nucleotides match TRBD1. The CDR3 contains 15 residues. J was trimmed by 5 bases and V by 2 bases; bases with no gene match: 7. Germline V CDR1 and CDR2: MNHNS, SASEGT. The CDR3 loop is CASSERQGARYGYTF. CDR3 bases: TGTGCCAGCAGTGAAAGGCAGGGGGCGCGGTATGGCTACACCTTC.

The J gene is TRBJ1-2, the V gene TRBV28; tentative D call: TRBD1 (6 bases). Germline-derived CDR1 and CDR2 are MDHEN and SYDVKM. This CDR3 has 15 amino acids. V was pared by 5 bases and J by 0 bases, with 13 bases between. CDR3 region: CASSPGTTANYGYTF. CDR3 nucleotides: TGTGCCAGCAGTCCCGGGACAACTGCTAACTATGGCTACACCTTC.

The CDR3 DNA is TGCGCCAGCAGCCAAGTTTCCGGCACTGAAGCTTTCTTT. This translates into CASSQVSGTEAFF. This chain connects TRBV4-1 to TRBJ1-1; D gene uncertain. The ends were cut back, 1 base at V and 4 bases at J, with 7 bases in the middle. The CDR3 sequence is 13 residues long. In germline, CDR1 is MGHRA, CDR2 YSYEKL.

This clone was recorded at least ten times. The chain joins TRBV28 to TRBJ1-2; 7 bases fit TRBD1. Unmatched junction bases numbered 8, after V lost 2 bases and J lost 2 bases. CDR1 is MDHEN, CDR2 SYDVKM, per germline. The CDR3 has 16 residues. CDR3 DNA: TGTGCCAGCAGTTTACACATACAGGGGCCGAACTATGGCTACACCTTC. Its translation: CASSLHIQGPNYGYTF.

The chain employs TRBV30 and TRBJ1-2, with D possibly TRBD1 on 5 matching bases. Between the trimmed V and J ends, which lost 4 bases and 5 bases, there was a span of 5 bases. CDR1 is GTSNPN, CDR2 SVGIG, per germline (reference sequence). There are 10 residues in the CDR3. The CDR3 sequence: CAWKGYGYTF. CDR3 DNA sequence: TGTGCCTGGAAGGGGTATGGCTACACCTTC.

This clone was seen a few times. The CDR3 nucleotides read TGTGCCAGCAGTTCCCAAGGACTGTTCACTGAAGCTTTCTTT. Its protein is CASSSQGLFTEAFF. The chain joins TRBV27 to TRBJ1-1; no clear D. The germline CDR1 and CDR2 sequences are MNHEY and SMNVEV (reference sequence). Trimming took 4 bases from V and 4 from J, leaving 13 bases between them. The CDR3 covers 14 residues.

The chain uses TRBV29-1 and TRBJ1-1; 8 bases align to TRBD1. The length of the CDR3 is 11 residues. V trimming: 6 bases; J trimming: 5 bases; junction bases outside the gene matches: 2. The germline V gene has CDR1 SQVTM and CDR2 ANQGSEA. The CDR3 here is CSVYRGTEAFF. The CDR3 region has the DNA TGCAGCGTCTACAGGGGGACTGAAGCTTTCTTT.

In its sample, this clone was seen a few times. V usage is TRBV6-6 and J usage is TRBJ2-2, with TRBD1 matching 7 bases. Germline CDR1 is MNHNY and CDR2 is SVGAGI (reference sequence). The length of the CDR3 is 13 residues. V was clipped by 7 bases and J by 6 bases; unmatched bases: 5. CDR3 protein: CASIRQGPGELFF. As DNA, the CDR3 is TGTGCCAGCATCCGACAGGGTCCCGGGGAGCTGTTTTTT.

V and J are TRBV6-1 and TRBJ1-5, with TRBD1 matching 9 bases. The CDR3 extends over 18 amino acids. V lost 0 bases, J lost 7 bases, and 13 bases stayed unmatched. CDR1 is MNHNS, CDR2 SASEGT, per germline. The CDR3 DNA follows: TGTGCCAGCAGTGAAGCGGGACAGGGAAGGGTTCGCCCCCAGCCCCAGCATTTT. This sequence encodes CASSEAGQGRVRPQPQHF.

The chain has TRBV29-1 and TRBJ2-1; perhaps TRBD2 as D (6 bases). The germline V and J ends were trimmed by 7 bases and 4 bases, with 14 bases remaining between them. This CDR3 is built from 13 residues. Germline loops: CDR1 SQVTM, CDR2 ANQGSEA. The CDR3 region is CSGDWGRYNEQFF. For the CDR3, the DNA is TGCAGCGGGGATTGGGGGAGGTACAATGAGCAGTTCTTC.

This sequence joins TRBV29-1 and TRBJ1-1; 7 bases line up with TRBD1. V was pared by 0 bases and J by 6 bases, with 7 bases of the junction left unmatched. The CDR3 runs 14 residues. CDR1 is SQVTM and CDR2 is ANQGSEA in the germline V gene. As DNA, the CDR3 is TGCAGCGTTGAAGATGACCGGGACAGATCTGAAGCTTTCTTT. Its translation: CSVEDDRDRSEAFF.

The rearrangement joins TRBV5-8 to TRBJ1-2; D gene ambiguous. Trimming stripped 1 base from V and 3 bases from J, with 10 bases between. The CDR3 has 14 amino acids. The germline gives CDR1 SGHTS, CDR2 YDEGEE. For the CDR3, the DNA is TGTGCCAGCAGCTTGAGGATGAGGGACTATGGCTACACCTTC. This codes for CASSLRMRDYGYTF.

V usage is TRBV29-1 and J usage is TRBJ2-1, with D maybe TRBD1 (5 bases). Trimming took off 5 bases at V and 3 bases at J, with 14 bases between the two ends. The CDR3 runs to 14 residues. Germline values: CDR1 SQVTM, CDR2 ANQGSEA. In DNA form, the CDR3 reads TGCAGCGTTAGGGGTGACGGCCGCTACAATGAGCAGTTCTTC. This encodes CSVRGDGRYNEQFF.

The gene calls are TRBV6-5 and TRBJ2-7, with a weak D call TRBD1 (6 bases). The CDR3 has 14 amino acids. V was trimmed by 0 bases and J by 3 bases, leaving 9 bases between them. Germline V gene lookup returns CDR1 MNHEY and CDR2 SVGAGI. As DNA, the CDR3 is TGTGCCAGCAGTTACTCTAGACAGGTCTACGAGCAGTACTTC. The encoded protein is CASSYSRQVYEQYF.

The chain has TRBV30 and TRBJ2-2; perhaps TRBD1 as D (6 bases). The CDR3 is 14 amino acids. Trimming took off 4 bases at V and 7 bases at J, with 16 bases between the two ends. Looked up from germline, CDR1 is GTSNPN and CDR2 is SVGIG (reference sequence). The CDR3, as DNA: TGTGCCTGGAAGTGGGGGCAGGTTATCGGGGAGCTGTTTTTT. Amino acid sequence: CAWKWGQVIGELFF.

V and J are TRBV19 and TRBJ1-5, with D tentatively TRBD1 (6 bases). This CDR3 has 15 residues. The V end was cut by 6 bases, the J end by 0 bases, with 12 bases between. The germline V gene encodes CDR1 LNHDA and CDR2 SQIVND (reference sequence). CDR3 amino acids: CASSPTGHSNQPQHF. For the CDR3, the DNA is TGTGCCAGTAGCCCGACAGGCCATAGCAATCAGCCCCAGCATTTT.

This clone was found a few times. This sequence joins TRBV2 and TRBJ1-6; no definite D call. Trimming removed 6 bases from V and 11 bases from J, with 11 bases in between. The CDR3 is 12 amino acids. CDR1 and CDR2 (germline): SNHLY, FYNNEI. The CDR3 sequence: CASRADLPPLHF. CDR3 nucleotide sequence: TGTGCCAGCAGAGCTGACTTGCCACCCCTCCACTTT.

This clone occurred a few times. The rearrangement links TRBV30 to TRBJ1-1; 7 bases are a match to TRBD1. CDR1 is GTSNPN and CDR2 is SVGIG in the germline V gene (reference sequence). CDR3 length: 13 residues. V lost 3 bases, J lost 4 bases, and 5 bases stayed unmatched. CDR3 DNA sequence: TGTGCCTGGAGCCGACAGGGAAGCACTGAAGCTTTCTTT. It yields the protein CAWSRQGSTEAFF. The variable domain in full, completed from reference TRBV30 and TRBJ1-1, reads SQTIHQWPATLVQPVGSPLSLECTVEGTSNPNLYWYRQAAGRGLQLLFYSVGIGQISSEVPQNLSASRPQDRQFILSSKKLLLSDSGFYLCAWSRQGSTEAFFGQGTRLTVV.

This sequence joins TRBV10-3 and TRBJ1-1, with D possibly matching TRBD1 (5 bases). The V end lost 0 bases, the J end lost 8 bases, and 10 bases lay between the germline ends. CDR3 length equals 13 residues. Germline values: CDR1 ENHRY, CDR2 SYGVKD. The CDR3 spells CAISESTRGEAFF. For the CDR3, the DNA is TGTGCCATCAGTGAGTCAACGCGGGGCGAAGCTTTCTTT.

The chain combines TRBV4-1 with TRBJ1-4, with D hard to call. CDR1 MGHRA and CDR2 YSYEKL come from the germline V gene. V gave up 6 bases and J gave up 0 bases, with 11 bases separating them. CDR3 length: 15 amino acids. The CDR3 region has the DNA TGCGCCAGCAGGAGGTCCGTCGCAACTAATGAAAAACTGTTTTTT. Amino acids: CASRRSVATNEKLFF.

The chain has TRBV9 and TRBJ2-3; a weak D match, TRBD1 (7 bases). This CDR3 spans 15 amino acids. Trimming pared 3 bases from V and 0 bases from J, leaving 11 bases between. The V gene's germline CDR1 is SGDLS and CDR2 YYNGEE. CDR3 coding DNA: TGTGCCAGCAGCGCGACAGGGAGGAGCACAGATACGCAGTATTTT. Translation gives CASSATGRSTDTQYF.

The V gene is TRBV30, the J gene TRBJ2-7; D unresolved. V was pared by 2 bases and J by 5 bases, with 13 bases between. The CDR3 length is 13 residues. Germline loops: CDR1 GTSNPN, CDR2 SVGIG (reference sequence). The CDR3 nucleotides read TGTGCCTGGAGTAGCGTTCCGATGAACGAGCAGTACTTC. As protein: CAWSSVPMNEQYF.